This T cell receptor beta chain was sequenced during a study of shared clonotypes between healthy human individuals. V was cut by 7 bases and J by 0 bases, with 7 bases left in between. Germline lookup yields CDR1 LNHDA and CDR2 SQIVND (reference sequence). The CDR3 contains 13 residues. The assay was immunoSEQ multiplex PCR, and TCRdb's table has in-frame clones only and misses some. The sample comprises over a million clones, around 97% of which are singletons, and approximately 1.1% rests with the top ten. Input material: naive CD4+ T cells sorted from blood. This sample's subset: CD45RA+ positively selected. The chain recombines TRBV19 with TRBJ1-5, with D hard to call. The TCR sequence derives from a young man in good health. The CDR3 here is CASNKDSNQPQHF. Here the CDR3 DNA reads TGTGCCAGTAACAAAGATAGCAATCAGCCCCAGCATTTT.